This T cell receptor (beta chain) was identified during a study of radiotherapy plus CTLA-4 blockade in lung cancer. For the study at large: Patients showed objective responses in about a sixth of cases, and disease control was achieved by under 40%. Whole-study results and caveats: Clones of tumor-derived TCRs expanded in blood after radiotherapy plus ipilimumab.

Trimming shortened V by 1 base and J by 1 base, and 20 bases separated the two germline ends. From germline, CDR1 is SGHTA and CDR2 FQGNSA. This CDR3 is built from 19 residues. TCRdb's table, derived via immunoSEQ multiplex PCR, lists solely in-frame clones and lacks some. The sample lists approximately 80,000 clones, 60% to 85% occurring once. Details on this clone: Its cognate antigen is unknown.

The source is a human donor with non-small cell lung cancer whose response to radiotherapy plus ipilimumab could not be evaluated. Some clones in this sample may be carry-over from other donors' samples. The starting material was peripheral blood, obtained from a patient treated with radiotherapy plus ipilimumab. The genes are TRBV7-2 and TRBJ1-3; weak D call: TRBD1 (5 bases). CDR3 sequence reads: CASSLGGVGNGGSGNTIYF. The CDR3 DNA reads as TGTGCCAGCAGCTTAGGGGGGGTGGGCAATGGGGGATCTGGAAACACCATATATTTT.